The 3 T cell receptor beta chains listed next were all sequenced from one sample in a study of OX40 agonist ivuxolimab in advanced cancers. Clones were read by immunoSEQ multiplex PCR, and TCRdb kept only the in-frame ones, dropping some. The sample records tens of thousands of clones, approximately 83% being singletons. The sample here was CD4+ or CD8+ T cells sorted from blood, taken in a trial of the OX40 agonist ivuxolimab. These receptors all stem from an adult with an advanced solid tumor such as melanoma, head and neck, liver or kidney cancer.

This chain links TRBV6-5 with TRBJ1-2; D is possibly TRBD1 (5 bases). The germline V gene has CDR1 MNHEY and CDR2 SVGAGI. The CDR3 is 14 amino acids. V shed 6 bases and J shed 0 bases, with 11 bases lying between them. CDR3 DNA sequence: TGTGCCAGCAGCCTCCGGGGCTCTAACTATGGCTACACCTTC. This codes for CASSLRGSNYGYTF.

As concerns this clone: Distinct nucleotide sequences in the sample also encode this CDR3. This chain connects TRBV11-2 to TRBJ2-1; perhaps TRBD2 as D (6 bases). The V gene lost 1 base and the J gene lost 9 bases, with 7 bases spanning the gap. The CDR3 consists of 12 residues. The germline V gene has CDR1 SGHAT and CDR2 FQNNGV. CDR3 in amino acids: CASSLGAGEQFF. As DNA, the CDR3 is TGTGCCAGCAGCTTAGGAGCGGGTGAGCAGTTCTTC.

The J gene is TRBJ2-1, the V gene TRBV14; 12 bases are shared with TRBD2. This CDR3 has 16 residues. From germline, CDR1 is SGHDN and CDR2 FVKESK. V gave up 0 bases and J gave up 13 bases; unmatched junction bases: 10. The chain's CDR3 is CASSQDHSGLAGKQFF. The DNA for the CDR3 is TGTGCCAGCAGCCAAGATCACTCCGGACTAGCGGGGAAACAGTTCTTC.